This T cell receptor beta chain originates from a study of glioma-infiltrating T cells after dendritic cell vaccination. Broader study findings: TCR clonality showed no direct relationship with survival.

Worth noting for this clone: Its antigen remains unidentified.

Time point specified: after dendritic cell vaccination, including at tumor progression/relapse. None of the glioblastoma patients had an isocitrate dehydrogenase mutation. From germline, CDR1 is MDHEN and CDR2 SYDVKM. Unmatched junction bases numbered 2, after V lost 7 bases and J lost 5 bases. The CDR3 length is 12 residues. TCRdb keeps only in-frame clones here, not all; method: immunoSEQ multiplex PCR. The sample has fewer than 65,000 clones, approximately 90% seen once; the top ten hold around 5%. The starting material was blood, obtained after dendritic cell vaccination. The sequence was collected from a human donor with glioblastoma. The chain links TRBV28 to TRBJ1-5, with 7 bases aligning to TRBD1. The chain's CDR3 is CASNDRDQPQHF. The CDR3 coding sequence is TGTGCCAGCAACGACAGGGATCAGCCCCAGCATTTT.